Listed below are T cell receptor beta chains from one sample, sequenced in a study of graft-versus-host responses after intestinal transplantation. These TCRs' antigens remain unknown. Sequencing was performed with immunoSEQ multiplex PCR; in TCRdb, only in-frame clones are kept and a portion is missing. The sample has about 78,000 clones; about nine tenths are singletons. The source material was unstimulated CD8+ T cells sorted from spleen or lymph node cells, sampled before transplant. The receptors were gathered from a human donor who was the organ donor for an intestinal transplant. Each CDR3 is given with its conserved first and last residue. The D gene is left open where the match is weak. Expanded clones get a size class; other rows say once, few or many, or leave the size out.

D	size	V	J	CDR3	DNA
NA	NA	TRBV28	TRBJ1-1	CASSLGLNTEAFF	TGTGCCAGCAGTTTAGGACTGAACACTGAAGCTTTCTTT
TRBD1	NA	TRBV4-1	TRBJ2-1	CASSQEDRSSYNEQFF	TGCGCCAGCAGCCAAGAGGACAGGAGCTCCTACAATGAGCAGTTCTTC
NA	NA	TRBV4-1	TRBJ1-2	CASSVFRAGAYGYTF	TGCGCCAGCAGCGTTTTTCGGGCGGGGGCCTATGGCTACACCTTC
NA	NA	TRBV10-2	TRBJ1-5	CASSESTVYSNQPQHF	TGCGCCAGCAGTGAGTCGACAGTATATAGCAATCAGCCCCAGCATTTT
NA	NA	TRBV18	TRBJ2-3	CASLPAASGVGDTQYF	TGTGCCAGCCTCCCGGCAGCGTCAGGGGTGGGGGATACGCAGTATTTT
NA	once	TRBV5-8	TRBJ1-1	CASSLGQEAFF	TGTGCCAGCAGCTTGGGACAGGAAGCTTTCTTT
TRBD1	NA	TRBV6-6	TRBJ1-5	CASSYSISTGNQPQHF	TGTGCCAGCAGTTACTCGATATCGACAGGGAATCAGCCCCAGCATTTT
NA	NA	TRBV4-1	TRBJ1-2	CASSQLGSYGYTF	TGCGCCAGCAGCCAATTGGGGAGTTATGGCTACACCTTC
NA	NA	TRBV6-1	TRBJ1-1	CANSGTLNTEAFF	TGTGCCAATTCCGGGACCTTGAACACTGAAGCTTTCTTT
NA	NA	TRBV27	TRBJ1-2	CARGPGQDRPKAGYTF	TGTGCCAGGGGGCCCGGACAAGACAGGCCGAAGGCTGGCTACACCTTC
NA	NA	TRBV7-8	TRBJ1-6	CASSPITESPLHF	TGTGCCAGCAGCCCTATCACGGAGTCACCCCTCCACTTT
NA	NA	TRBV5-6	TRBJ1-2	CASSLVIRQGFNGYTF	TGTGCCAGCAGCTTGGTAATCCGGCAAGGGTTCAATGGCTACACCTTC
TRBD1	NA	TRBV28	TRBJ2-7	CASSPRLGTGIYEQYF	TGTGCCAGCAGTCCCCGGCTCGGGACAGGGATCTACGAGCAGTACTTC
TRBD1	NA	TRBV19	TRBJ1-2	CASSMEGRGRKGYTF	TGTGCCAGTAGTATGGAAGGCAGGGGGAGGAAAGGCTACACCTTC
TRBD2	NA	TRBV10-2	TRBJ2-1	CASTRNPLGLAGDNEQFF	TGCGCCAGCACCAGAAATCCACTGGGACTAGCGGGGGACAATGAGCAGTTCTTC
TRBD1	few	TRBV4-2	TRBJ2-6	CASSQFTGAGANVLTF	TGTGCCAGCAGCCAATTCACAGGGGCCGGGGCCAACGTCCTGACTTTC
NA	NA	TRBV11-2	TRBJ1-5	CASSLDMVSNQPQHF	TGTGCCAGCAGCTTAGACATGGTTAGCAATCAGCCCCAGCATTTT
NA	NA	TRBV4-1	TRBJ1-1	CASSHGLEAFF	TGCGCCAGCAGCCATGGGCTTGAAGCTTTCTTT
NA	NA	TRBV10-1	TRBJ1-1	CASSESSWTEAFF	TGCGCCAGCAGTGAGTCGAGCTGGACTGAAGCTTTCTTT
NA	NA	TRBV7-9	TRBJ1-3	CASTQSGGSTIYF	TGTGCCAGCACCCAGTCGGGGGGCAGCACCATATATTTT
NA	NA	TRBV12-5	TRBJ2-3	CASGLGGPTDTQYF	TGTGCTAGTGGTTTGGGGGGGCCGACAGATACGCAGTATTTT
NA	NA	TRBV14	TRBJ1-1	CASSQDPGSTEAFF	TGTGCCAGCAGCCAAGATCCCGGGTCCACTGAAGCTTTCTTT
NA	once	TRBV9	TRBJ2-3	CASSPTGLSTDTQYF	TGTGCCAGCAGCCCGACCGGACTTAGCACAGATACGCAGTATTTT
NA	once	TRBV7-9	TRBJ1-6	CASSLPGEVEGSPLHF	TGTGCCAGCAGCCTTCCAGGAGAGGTTGAGGGTTCACCCCTCCACTTT
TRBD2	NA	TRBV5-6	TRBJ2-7	CASSLGAGGGYEQYF	TGTGCCAGCAGCTTGGGAGCGGGGGGGGGCTACGAGCAGTACTTC
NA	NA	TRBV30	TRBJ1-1	CAGNTEAFF	TGTGCCGGAAACACTGAAGCTTTCTTT
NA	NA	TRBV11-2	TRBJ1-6	CASSYSYNSPLHF	TGTGCCAGCAGCTACTCCTATAATTCACCCCTCCACTTT
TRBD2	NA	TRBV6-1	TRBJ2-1	CASSEAGGSYNEQFF	TGTGCCAGCAGTGAAGCGGGGGGGTCCTACAATGAGCAGTTCTTC
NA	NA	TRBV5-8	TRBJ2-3	CASSLGETDTQYF	TGTGCCAGCAGCTTGGGGGAAACAGATACGCAGTATTTT
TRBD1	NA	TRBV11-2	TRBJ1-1	CASSYGTGNTEAFF	TGTGCCAGCAGCTATGGGACAGGGAACACTGAAGCTTTCTTT
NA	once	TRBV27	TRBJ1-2	CASSSADRYYGYTF	TGTGCCAGCAGTTCCGCCGACAGATACTATGGCTACACCTTC
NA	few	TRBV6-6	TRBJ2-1	CASSFGRASEQFF	TGTGCCAGTTCCTTCGGCAGGGCCAGTGAGCAGTTCTTC